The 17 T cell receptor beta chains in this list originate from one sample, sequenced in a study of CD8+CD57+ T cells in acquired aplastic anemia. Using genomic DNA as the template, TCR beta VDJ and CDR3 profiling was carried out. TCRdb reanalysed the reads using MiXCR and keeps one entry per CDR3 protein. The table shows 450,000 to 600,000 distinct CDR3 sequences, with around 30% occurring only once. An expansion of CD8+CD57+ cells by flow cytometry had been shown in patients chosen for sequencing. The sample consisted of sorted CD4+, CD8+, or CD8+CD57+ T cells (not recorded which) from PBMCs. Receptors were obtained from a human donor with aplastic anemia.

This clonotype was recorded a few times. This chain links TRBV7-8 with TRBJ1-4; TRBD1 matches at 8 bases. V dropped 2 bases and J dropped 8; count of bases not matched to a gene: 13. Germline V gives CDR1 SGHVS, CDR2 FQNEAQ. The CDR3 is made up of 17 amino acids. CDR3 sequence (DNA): TGTGCCAGCAGCTTATCCCTCAGGACAGGGTCAAGCGAAAAACTGTTTTTT. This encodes CASSLSLRTGSSEKLFF.

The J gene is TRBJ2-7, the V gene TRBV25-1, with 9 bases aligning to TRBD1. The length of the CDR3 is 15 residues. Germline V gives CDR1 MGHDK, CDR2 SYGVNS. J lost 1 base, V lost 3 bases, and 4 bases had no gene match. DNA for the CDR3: TGTGCCAGCAGTGAGACAGGGGGAGAGTCCTACGAGCAGTACTTC. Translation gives CASSETGGESYEQYF.

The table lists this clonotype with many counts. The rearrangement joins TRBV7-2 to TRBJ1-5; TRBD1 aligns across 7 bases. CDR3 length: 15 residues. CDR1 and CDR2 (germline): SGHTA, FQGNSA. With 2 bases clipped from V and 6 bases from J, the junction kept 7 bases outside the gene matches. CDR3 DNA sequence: TGTGCCAGCAGCTTACTGGGACAGTTTTCTCAGCCCCAGCATTTT. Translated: CASSLLGQFSQPQHF.

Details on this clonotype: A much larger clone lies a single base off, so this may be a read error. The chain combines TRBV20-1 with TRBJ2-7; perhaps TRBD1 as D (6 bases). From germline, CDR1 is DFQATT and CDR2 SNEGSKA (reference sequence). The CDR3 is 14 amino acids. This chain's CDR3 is CSARDSGQGNERYF. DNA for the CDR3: TGCAGTGCTAGAGATTCGGGACAAGGGAACGAGCGGTACTTC.

The CDR3 DNA follows: TGTGCCAGCAGCTCAGGACTAGCGATGGAGACCCAGTACTTC. It yields the protein CASSSGLAMETQYF. The J gene is TRBJ2-5, the V gene TRBV5-5, with 9 bases that match TRBD2. Germline values: CDR1 SGHKS, CDR2 YYEKEE (reference sequence). The CDR3 spans 14 residues. V lost 3 bases, J lost 5 bases, and 5 bases stayed unmatched.

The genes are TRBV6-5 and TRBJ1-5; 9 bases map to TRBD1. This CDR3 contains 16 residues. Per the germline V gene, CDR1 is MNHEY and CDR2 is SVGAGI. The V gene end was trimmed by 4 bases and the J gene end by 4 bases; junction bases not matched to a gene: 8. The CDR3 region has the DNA TGTGCCAGCAGTTCTTATACAGGGGGCGTTAATCAGCCCCAGCATTTT. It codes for CASSSYTGGVNQPQHF.

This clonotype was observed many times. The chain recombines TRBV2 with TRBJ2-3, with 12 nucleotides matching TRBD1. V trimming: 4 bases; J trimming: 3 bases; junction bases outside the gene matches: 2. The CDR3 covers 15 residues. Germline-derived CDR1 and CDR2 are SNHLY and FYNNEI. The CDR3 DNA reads TGTGCCAGCAGTGTGGGACAGGGGGCAACAGATACGCAGTATTTT. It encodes CASSVGQGATDTQYF.

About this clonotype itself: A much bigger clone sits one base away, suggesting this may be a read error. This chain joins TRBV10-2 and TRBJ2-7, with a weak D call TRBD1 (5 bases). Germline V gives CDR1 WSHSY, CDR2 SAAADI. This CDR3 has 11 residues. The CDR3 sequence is CASNQGLEQYF. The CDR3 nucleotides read TGTGCCAGCAATCAGGGCCTCGAGCAGTACTTC.

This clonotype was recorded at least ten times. The CDR3 coding sequence is TGTGCCAGCAGTGTTGACAGCAATTATAATTCACCCCTCCACTTT. Translating gives CASSVDSNYNSPLHF. This chain links TRBV2 with TRBJ1-6, with a possible D match to TRBD1 (5 bases). This CDR3 spans 15 amino acids. CDR1 and CDR2 from the germline V gene are SNHLY and FYNNEI. V dropped 4 bases and J dropped 4 bases, with 11 bases sitting between them.

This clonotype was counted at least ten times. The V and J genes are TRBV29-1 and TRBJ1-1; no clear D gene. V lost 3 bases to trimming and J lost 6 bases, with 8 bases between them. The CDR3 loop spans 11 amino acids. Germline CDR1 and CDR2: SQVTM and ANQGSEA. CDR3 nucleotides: TGCAGCGTTGAGCGATCCGCTGAAGCTTTCTTT. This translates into CSVERSAEAFF.

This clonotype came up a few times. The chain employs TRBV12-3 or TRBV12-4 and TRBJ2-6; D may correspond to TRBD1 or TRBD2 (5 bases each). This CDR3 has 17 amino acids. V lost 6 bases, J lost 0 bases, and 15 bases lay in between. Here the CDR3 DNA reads TGTGCCAGCAGCCCCGGGACGTCAAGCTCTGGGGCCAACGTCCTGACTTTC. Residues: CASSPGTSSSGANVLTF.

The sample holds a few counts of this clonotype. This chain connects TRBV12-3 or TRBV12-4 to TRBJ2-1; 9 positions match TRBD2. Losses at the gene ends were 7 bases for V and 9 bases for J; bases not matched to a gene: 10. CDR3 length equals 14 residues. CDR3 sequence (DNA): TGTGCCAGCACCATAGCGGGGGAAAGCGGTGAGCAGTTCTTC. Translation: CASTIAGESGEQFF.

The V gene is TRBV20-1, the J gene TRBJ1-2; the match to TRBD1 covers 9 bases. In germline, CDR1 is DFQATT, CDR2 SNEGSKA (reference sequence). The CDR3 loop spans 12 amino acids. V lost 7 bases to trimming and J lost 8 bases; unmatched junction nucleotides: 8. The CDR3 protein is CSVGTGWKGYTF. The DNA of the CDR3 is TGCAGTGTAGGGACAGGGTGGAAGGGCTACACCTTC.

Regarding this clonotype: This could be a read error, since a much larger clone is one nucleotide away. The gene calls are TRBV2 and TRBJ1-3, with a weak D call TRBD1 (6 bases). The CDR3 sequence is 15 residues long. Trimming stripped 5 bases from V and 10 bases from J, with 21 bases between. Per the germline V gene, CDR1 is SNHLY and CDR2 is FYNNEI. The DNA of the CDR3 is TGTGCCAGCAGTCCTGTCGGGACATCCGGTGGTACCATATATTTT. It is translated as CASSPVGTSGGTIYF. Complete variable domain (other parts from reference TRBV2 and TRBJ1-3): EPEVTQTPSHQVTQMGQEVILRCVPISNHLYFYWYRQILGQKVEFLVSFYNNEISEKSEIFDDQFSVERPDGSNFTLKIRSTKLEDSAMYFCASSPVGTSGGTIYFGEGSWLTVV.

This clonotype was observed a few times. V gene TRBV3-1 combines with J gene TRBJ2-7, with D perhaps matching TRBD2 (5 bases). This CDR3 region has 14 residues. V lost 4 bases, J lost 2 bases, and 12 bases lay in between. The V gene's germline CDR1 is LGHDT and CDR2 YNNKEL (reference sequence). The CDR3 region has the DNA TGTGCCAGCAGCCCCGAGGGTCTGACCTACGAGCAGTACTTC. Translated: CASSPEGLTYEQYF.

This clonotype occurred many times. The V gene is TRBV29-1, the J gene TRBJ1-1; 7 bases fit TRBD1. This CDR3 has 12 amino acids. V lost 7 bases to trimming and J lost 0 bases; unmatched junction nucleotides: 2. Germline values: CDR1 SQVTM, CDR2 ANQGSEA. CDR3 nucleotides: TGCAGCGGCAGGGGGGTGAACACTGAAGCTTTCTTT. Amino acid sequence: CSGRGVNTEAFF.

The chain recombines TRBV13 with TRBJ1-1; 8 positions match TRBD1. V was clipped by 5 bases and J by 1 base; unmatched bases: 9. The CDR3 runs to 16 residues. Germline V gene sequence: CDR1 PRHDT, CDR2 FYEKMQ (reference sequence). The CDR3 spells CASSQGQGASNTEAFF. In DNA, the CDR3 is TGTGCCAGCAGCCAGGGGCAGGGGGCTTCGAACACTGAAGCTTTCTTT.